Below, 29 T cell receptor beta chains from the same sample are listed, as sequenced in a study of T cell responses to AZD1222 COVID-19 vaccine. Profiled with immunoSEQ multiplex PCR; TCRdb holds only in-frame clones, not every one. The data contain about 79,000 clones, roughly nine tenths of them singletons. This material consisted of peripheral blood, taken on day 0 of MenACWY control vaccination. These receptors were taken from an adult in good health.

This chain links TRBV28 with TRBJ1-2; D gene ambiguous. With 2 bases removed from V and 7 bases from J, the gap between germline ends came to 8 bases. This CDR3 has 12 residues. Germline CDR1 is MDHEN and CDR2 is SYDVKM. CDR3 residues: CASSLVQTGYTF. In nucleotides, the CDR3 is TGTGCCAGCAGTTTAGTACAGACTGGCTACACCTTC.

The chain is built from TRBV29-1 and TRBJ2-7; D gene unclear. Germline values: CDR1 SQVTM, CDR2 ANQGSEA. Trimming removed 4 bases at V and 0 bases at J, with 7 bases between. This CDR3 has 12 residues. The CDR3 bases are TGCAGCGTTGGCAGCAGCTCCTACGAGCAGTACTTC. The encoded protein is CSVGSSSYEQYF.

J is TRBJ2-7 and V is TRBV28, with TRBD1 matching over 9 bases. CDR3 length equals 16 residues. Germline CDR1 reads MDHEN; CDR2 reads SYDVKM. The V gene end was trimmed by 6 bases and the J gene end by 4 bases; junction bases not matched to a gene: 13. The CDR3 DNA follows: TGTGCCAGCAGCGTCCCGGGACAGGGCGTGGGGTACGAGCAGTACTTC. It yields the protein CASSVPGQGVGYEQYF.

V and J are TRBV7-9 and TRBJ1-5; 8 nucleotides align to TRBD1. V lost 7 bases and J lost 8; bases outside the gene matches: 7. The CDR3 loop spans 13 amino acids. CDR1 is SEHNR, CDR2 FQNEAQ, per germline (reference sequence). The CDR3 DNA follows: TGTGCCAGCAACAGGGGGGACATGGAGCCCCAGCATTTT. As protein: CASNRGDMEPQHF.

V and J are TRBV27 and TRBJ2-1, with D unresolved. There are 13 residues in the CDR3. V gave up 6 bases and J gave up 9 bases, with 15 bases separating them. Germline-derived CDR1 and CDR2 are MNHEY and SMNVEV (reference sequence). The CDR3 DNA sequence: TGTGCCAGCAGCTTGCAGGATCCCAGTGAGCAGTTCTTC. Protein sequence: CASSLQDPSEQFF.

In its sample, this clone was seen a few times. The chain is built from TRBV7-2 and TRBJ2-7; 7 nucleotides line up with TRBD1. The CDR3 contains 15 residues. CDR1 is SGHTA, CDR2 FQGNSA, per germline. The trim removed 1 base at V and 4 bases at J, leaving 7 bases unmatched. CDR3 amino acids: CASSLGQGLRYEQYF. CDR3 DNA: TGTGCCAGCAGCTTAGGACAGGGCTTAAGGTACGAGCAGTACTTC.

The rearrangement joins TRBV29-1 to TRBJ2-6; D gene unclear. In germline, CDR1 is SQVTM, CDR2 ANQGSEA. The CDR3 spans 14 residues. V was pared by 6 bases and J by 0 bases, with 9 bases between. DNA of the CDR3: TGCAGCGTAACACCGGGCTCTGGGGCCAACGTCCTGACTTTC. Translation: CSVTPGSGANVLTF.

The chain has TRBV7-6 and TRBJ2-1, with 12 nucleotides matching TRBD2. This CDR3 spans 14 amino acids. V lost 7 bases and J lost 10; bases outside the gene matches: 8. Germline V gene data show CDR1 as SGHVS and CDR2 as FNYEAQ. CDR3 bases: TGTGCCAGCACCCGACTAGCGGGAGCGAAAGAGCAGTTCTTC. Translation: CASTRLAGAKEQFF.

The rearrangement links TRBV12-3 or TRBV12-4 to TRBJ1-6; D is unclear. V was pared by 6 bases and J by 13 bases, with 13 bases between. This CDR3 comprises 12 residues. Written as DNA, the CDR3 is TGTGCCAGCAGCAAGGACTACTCGCCCCTCCACTTT. This gives the protein CASSKDYSPLHF.

This clone occurred once. The chain combines TRBV10-3 with TRBJ2-3, with 10 bases fitting TRBD2. This CDR3 is 16 amino acids long. V shed 2 bases and J 5 bases; nucleotides not matched to a gene: 7. From germline, CDR1 is ENHRY and CDR2 SYGVKD. CDR3 coding DNA: TGTGCCATCAGTGAGCCTAGCGGGAGAGAGGAAGATACGCAGTATTTT. It is translated as CAISEPSGREEDTQYF.

This chain connects TRBV6-5 to TRBJ2-1; 10 bases line up with TRBD2. The germline gives CDR1 MNHEY, CDR2 SVGAGI. The J segment lost 6 bases and the V segment lost 0 bases, leaving 5 bases of the junction unmatched. There are 16 residues in the CDR3. CDR3 DNA sequence: TGTGCCAGCAGTTACTCTGCGAGCGGGAGGGCCAATGAGCAGTTCTTC. Translating gives CASSYSASGRANEQFF.

A few counts support this clone. The chain has TRBV19 and TRBJ1-3, with D uncertain. CDR1 and CDR2 from the germline V gene are LNHDA and SQIVND (reference sequence). CDR3 length: 14 amino acids. The germline V and J ends were trimmed by 2 bases and 4 bases, with 9 bases remaining between them. The CDR3: CASSILGGGNTIYF. CDR3 nucleotide sequence: TGTGCCAGTAGTATACTTGGAGGCGGAAACACCATATATTTT.

This chain links TRBV7-9 with TRBJ1-2; D not certain. This CDR3 contains 13 residues. The germline CDR1 and CDR2 sequences are SEHNR and FQNEAQ (reference sequence). The germline V and J ends were trimmed by 3 bases and 2 bases, with 7 bases remaining between them. CDR3 in amino acids: CASSFEQNYGYTF. The CDR3 nucleotides are TGTGCCAGCAGCTTCGAACAGAACTATGGCTACACCTTC.

In DNA form, the CDR3 reads TGTGCCAGCAGCTACGCCGGGACAGCAAAAGAGACCCAGTACTTC. It yields the protein CASSYAGTAKETQYF. The V call is TRBV5-5, the J call TRBJ2-5; 7 nucleotides agree with TRBD1. Germline values: CDR1 SGHKS, CDR2 YYEKEE (reference sequence). CDR3 length: 15 residues. Losses at the gene ends were 3 bases for V and 3 bases for J; bases not matched to a gene: 8.

The chain combines TRBV30 with TRBJ2-6; D is perhaps TRBD2 (5 bases). V lost 2 bases to trimming and J lost 0 bases, with 5 bases between them. This CDR3 has 14 residues. The germline gives CDR1 GTSNPN, CDR2 SVGIG (reference sequence). For the CDR3, the DNA is TGTGCCTGGAGTCGGGGCTCTGGGGCCAACGTCCTGACTTTC. It specifies CAWSRGSGANVLTF.

This sequence joins TRBV6-2 or TRBV6-3 and TRBJ1-1; 9 bases are a match to TRBD1. Trimming removed 5 bases from V and 4 bases from J; junction bases left unmatched: 5. The CDR3 is made up of 14 amino acids. Germline V gene sequence: CDR1 MNHEY, CDR2 SVGEGT. CDR3 in DNA: TGTGCCAGCAGTCGCACAGGGGGCGGCACTGAAGCTTTCTTT. It translates to CASSRTGGGTEAFF.

The V call is TRBV4-3, the J call TRBJ1-2; tentative D call: TRBD1 (6 bases). The germline V gene has CDR1 LGHNA and CDR2 YSLEER. Deletions cut 6 bases from V and 9 bases from J, with 17 bases between. The CDR3 has 13 amino acids. CDR3 nucleotides: TGCGCCAGCAGTTATTCAGGGGACACACGCTACACCTTC. The encoded protein is CASSYSGDTRYTF.

The chain is built from TRBV28 and TRBJ1-5; D perhaps matches TRBD1 (6 bases). Germline loops: CDR1 MDHEN, CDR2 SYDVKM. The length of the CDR3 is 12 residues. V shed 8 bases and J shed 3 bases, with 8 bases lying between them. The DNA of the CDR3 is TGTGCCAGCGGACAGACCAATCAGCCCCAGCATTTT. Protein product: CASGQTNQPQHF.

The chain combines TRBV11-2 with TRBJ1-2, with D hard to call. This CDR3 is built from 13 residues. Trimming pared 1 base from V and 5 bases from J, leaving 8 bases between. Germline V CDR1 and CDR2: SGHAT, FQNNGV. Written as DNA, the CDR3 is TGTGCCAGCAGCTTAGTTGCAGAATATGGCTACACCTTC. This encodes CASSLVAEYGYTF.

CDR3 region: CASVSQGYEQYF. CDR3 nucleotides: TGTGCCAGCGTAAGCCAGGGCTACGAGCAGTACTTC. The chain combines TRBV7-8 with TRBJ2-7; D perhaps matches TRBD1 (5 bases). The germline V and J ends were trimmed by 8 bases and 3 bases, with 11 bases remaining between them. Germline V lookup: CDR1 SGHVS, CDR2 FQNEAQ. CDR3 length: 12 residues. Variable domain in full (rest from reference TRBV7-8 and TRBJ2-7): GAGVSQSPRYKVAKRGQDVALRCDPISGHVSLFWYQQALGQGPEFLTYFQNEAQLDKSGLPSDRFFAERPEGSVSTLKIQRTQQEDSAVYLCASVSQGYEQYFGPGTRLTVT.

The chain uses TRBV10-2 and TRBJ2-2; the D gene could be TRBD1 or TRBD2 (5 bases each). V lost 8 bases and J lost 4, with 8 bases in between. Germline CDR1 is WSHSY and CDR2 is SAAADI. The CDR3 has 12 residues. The CDR3 spells CASRDPTGELFF. CDR3 DNA sequence: TGCGCCAGCCGGGACCCCACCGGGGAGCTGTTTTTT.

V usage is TRBV12-3 or TRBV12-4 and J usage is TRBJ1-5; unclear D gene. CDR3 length: 12 amino acids. The V gene lost 7 bases and the J gene lost 4 bases, with 8 bases spanning the gap. The CDR3 DNA sequence: TGTGCCAGCAAGGAGGTTAATCAGCCCCAGCATTTT. Protein sequence: CASKEVNQPQHF.

The J gene is TRBJ1-2, the V gene TRBV5-1, with TRBD1 matching 9 bases. The CDR3 runs to 14 residues. Germline CDR1 is SGHRS and CDR2 is YFSETQ. The V and J ends lost 6 bases and 7 bases, in that order; junction bases with no gene match: 10. In DNA form, the CDR3 reads TGCGCCAGCAAACCGGGACAGGGTAGGGCTGGCTACACCTTC. Its protein product is CASKPGQGRAGYTF. Variable domain in full (rest from reference TRBV5-1 and TRBJ1-2): KAGVTQTPRYLIKTRGQQVTLSCSPISGHRSVSWYQQTPGQGLQFLFEYFSETQRNKGNFPGRFSGRQFSNSRSEMNVSTLELGDSALYLCASKPGQGRAGYTFGSGTRLTVV.

This chain uses TRBV27 with TRBJ2-2, with TRBD1 identical over 7 bases. The CDR3 totals 14 residues. V was clipped by 4 bases and J by 7 bases; unmatched bases: 6. CDR1 and CDR2 from the germline V gene are MNHEY and SMNVEV (reference sequence). The CDR3 loop is CASSSQGKGGELFF. CDR3 in DNA: TGTGCCAGCAGTTCACAGGGGAAAGGCGGGGAGCTGTTTTTT.

V is TRBV7-2 and J is TRBJ2-7; TRBD2 matches at 13 bases. Germline V gene sequence: CDR1 SGHTA, CDR2 FQGNSA. V lost 4 bases and J lost 7; bases outside the gene matches: 10. The CDR3 length is 16 residues. The CDR3: CASSSAGTSGTGEQYF. The CDR3 DNA is TGTGCCAGCAGCTCAGCCGGGACTAGCGGGACAGGAGAGCAGTACTTC.

The CDR3 DNA reads TGTGCCACCAGCAGCCCCATAGAGGGGCGAAACAATGAGCAGTTCTTC. This translates into CATSSPIEGRNNEQFF. The chain combines TRBV15 with TRBJ2-1; possibly TRBD1 or TRBD2 for D (5 bases each). V gave up 3 bases and J gave up 5 bases, with 17 bases separating them. Germline CDR1 reads LNHNV; CDR2 reads YYDKDF (reference sequence). CDR3 length: 16 amino acids.

The genes are TRBV29-1 and TRBJ2-5; perhaps TRBD2 as D (7 bases). There are 13 residues in the CDR3. CDR1 is SQVTM, CDR2 ANQGSEA, per germline. V shed 7 bases and J shed 4 bases, with 16 bases lying between them. CDR3 sequence (DNA): TGCAGCGCCGGACGGGGAGGGGGAGAGACCCAGTACTTC. Translation: CSAGRGGGETQYF.

The chain carries TRBV20-1 and TRBJ2-2; D is uncertain. Trimming shortened V by 4 bases and J by 4 bases, and 4 bases separated the two germline ends. Germline V gene lookup returns CDR1 DFQATT and CDR2 SNEGSKA (reference sequence). The length of the CDR3 is 11 residues. The CDR3 reads CSAMGTGELFF. As DNA, the CDR3 is TGCAGTGCTATGGGCACCGGGGAGCTGTTTTTT.

The chain recombines TRBV6-5 with TRBJ1-6; 7 bases align to TRBD1. The CDR3 is made up of 14 amino acids. V shed 7 bases, J shed 7 bases, and the junction held 7 bases outside the gene matches. CDR1 MNHEY and CDR2 SVGAGI come from the germline V gene. CDR3 nucleotides: TGTGCCAGCACCGAGGGGGCAGGGAATTCACCCCTCCACTTT. This encodes CASTEGAGNSPLHF.